This T cell receptor (beta chain) appears in the sequencing data of a study of T cells in localized non-small cell lung cancer. Generated by immunoSEQ multiplex PCR, the TCRdb table keeps only in-frame clones and is missing some. The profile shows tens of thousands of clones, 85% to 90% of them singletons. Trimming stripped 0 bases from V and 3 bases from J, with 12 bases between. The germline gives CDR1 SGHRS, CDR2 YFSETQ. The CDR3 runs to 15 residues. Worth noting for this clone: The antigen remains unidentified.

Findings and caveats of the study: Exceeding tumor, uninvolved adjacent lung had the highest T cell clonality. Appearing in adjacent lung were a median roughly 60 of the top 100 tumor clones. Multi-region tumor sequencing was not done, so intratumor heterogeneity could not be excluded. A higher density of T cells in blood coincided with extended overall survival.

The chain carries TRBV5-1 and TRBJ1-2; a possible D gene is TRBD1 (6 bases). This sequence originates from a male donor older than 55 with stage III squamous cell lung carcinoma. This specimen was peripheral blood, taken before any cancer treatment. CDR3 amino acids: CASSLDGGADYGYTF. The CDR3, as DNA: TGCGCCAGCAGCTTGGACGGGGGCGCTGACTATGGCTACACCTTC.